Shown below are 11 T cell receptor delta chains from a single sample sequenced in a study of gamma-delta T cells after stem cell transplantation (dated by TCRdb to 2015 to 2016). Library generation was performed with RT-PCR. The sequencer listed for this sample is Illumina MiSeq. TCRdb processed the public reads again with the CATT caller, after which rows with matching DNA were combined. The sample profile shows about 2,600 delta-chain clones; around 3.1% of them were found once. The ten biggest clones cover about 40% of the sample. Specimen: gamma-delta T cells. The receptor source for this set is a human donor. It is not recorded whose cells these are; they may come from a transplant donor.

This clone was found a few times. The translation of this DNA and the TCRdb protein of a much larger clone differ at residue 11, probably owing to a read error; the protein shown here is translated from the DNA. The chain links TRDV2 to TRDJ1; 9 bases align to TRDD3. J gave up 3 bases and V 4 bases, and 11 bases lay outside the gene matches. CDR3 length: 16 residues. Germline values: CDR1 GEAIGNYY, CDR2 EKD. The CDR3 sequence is CACDPVGDIGADKLIF. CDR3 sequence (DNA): TGTGCCTGTGATCCCGTGGGGGATATTGGAGCCGATAAACTCATCTTT.

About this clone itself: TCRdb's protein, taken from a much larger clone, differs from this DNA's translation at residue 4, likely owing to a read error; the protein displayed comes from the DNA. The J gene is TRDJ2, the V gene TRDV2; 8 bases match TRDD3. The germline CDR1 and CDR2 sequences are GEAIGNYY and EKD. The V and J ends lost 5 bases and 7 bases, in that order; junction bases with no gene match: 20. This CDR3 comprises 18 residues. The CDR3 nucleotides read TGTGCCTGTGGCACGTTGGAGACTGGGGGTCCTTTTAGAGCACAACTCTTCTTT. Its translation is CACGTLETGGPFRAQLFF.

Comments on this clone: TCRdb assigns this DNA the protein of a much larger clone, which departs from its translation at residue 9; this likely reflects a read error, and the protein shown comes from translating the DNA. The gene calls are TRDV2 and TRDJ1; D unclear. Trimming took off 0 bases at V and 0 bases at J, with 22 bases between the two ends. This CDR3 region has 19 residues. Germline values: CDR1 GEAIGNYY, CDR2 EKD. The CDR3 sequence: CACDTVRSEGDLDTDKLIF. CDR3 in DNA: TGTGCCTGTGACACCGTCCGGTCTGAGGGAGACCTTGACACCGATAAACTCATCTTT.

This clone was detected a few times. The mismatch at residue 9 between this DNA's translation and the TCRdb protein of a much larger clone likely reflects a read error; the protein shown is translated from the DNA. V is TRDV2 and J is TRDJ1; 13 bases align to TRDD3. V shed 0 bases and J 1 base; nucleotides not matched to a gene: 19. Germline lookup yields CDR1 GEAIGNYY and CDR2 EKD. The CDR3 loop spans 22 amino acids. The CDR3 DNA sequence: TGTGCCTGTGACACCATTTCTTCCGCCCCTTTACTGGGGGATACGAGCACCGATAAACTCATCTTT. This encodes CACDTISSAPLLGDTSTDKLIF.

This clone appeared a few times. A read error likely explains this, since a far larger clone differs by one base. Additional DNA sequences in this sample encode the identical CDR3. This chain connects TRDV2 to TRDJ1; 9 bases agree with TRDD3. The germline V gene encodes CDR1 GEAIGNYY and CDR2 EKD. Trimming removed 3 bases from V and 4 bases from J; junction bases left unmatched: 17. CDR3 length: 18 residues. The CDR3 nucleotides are TGTGCCTGTGACGCAGTACTGGGGGAAAGGATGCTGAACGATAAACTCATCTTT. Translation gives CACDAVLGERMLNDKLIF.

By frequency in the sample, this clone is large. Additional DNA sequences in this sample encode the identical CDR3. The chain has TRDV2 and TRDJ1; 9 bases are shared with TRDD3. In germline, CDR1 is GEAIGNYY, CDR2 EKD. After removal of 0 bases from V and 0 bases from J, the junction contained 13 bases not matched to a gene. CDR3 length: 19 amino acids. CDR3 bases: TGTGCCTGTGACACCATGAGTACTGGGGGACATAAGTACACCGATAAACTCATCTTT. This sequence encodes CACDTMSTGGHKYTDKLIF.

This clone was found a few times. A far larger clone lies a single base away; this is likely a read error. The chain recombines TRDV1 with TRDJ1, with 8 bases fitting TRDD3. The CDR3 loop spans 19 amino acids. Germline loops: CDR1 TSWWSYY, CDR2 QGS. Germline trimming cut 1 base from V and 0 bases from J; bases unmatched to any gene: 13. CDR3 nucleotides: TGTGCTCTTGGGGAACCTCCTATTTTACTGGGGGTGCACACCGATAAACTCATCTTT. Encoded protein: CALGEPPILLGVHTDKLIF.

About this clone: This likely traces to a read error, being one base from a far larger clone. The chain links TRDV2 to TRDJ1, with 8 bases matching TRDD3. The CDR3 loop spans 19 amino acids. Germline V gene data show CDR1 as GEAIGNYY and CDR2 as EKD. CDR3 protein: CARDTVRSGGDLDTDKLIF. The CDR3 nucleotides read TGTGCCCGTGACACCGTCCGGTCTGGGGGAGACCTTGACACCGATAAACTCATCTTT.

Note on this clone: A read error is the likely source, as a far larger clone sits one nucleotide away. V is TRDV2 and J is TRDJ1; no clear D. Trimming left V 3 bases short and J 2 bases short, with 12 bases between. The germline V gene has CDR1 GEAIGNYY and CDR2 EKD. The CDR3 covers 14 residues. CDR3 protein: CACDAVQGTDKLIF. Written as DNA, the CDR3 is TGTGCCTGTGACGCAGTACAGGGGACCGATAAACTCATCTTT.

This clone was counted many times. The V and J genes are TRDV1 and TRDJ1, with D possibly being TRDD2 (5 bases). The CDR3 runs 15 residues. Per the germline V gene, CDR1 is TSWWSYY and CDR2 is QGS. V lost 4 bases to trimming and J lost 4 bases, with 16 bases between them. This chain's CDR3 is CALGVSFALGDKLIF. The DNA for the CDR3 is TGTGCTCTTGGGGTTTCCTTCGCACTCGGCGATAAACTCATCTTT.

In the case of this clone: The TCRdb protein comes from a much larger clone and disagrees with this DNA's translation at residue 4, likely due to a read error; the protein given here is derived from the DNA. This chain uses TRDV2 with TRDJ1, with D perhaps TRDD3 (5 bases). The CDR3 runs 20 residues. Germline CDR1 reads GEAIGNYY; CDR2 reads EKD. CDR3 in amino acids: CACGTVKPPGSSSYTDKLIF. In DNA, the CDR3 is TGTGCCTGTGGCACCGTCAAGCCCCCGGGATCTTCATCGTACACCGATAAACTCATCTTT.